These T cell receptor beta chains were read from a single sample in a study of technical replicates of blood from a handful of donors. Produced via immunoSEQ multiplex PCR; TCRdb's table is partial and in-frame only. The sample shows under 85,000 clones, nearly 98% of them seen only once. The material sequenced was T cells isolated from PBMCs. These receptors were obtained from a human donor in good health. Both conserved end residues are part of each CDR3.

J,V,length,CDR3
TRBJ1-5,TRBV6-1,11,CASSVNQPQHF
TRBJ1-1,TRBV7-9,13,CASSLTDRREAFF
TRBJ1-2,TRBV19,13,CASSPRSTDGYTF
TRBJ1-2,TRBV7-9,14,CASSLADRSGGYTF
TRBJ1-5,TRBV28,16,CASSFWSQYSNQPQHF
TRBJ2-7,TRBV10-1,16,CASSERGRGEVYEQYF
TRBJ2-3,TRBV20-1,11,CSAPGGDTQYF
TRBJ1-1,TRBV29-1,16,CSVQGGGGTMNTEAFF
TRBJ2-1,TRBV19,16,CASSIGRDRGYNEQFF
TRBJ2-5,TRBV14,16,CASSQWIHSIWETQYF
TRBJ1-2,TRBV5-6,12,CASSLRGYGYTF
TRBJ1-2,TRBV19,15,CASSIDSYTNYGYTF